A single T cell receptor beta chain is shown here with its context. This sample was taken from a study of immune characterization of retroperitoneal liposarcoma. The germline V gene encodes CDR1 SGHNT and CDR2 YENEEA. V was clipped by 1 base and J by 7 bases, with 11 bases between them. This CDR3 region has 14 residues. Using its own MiXCR run on the PCR reads, TCRdb lists one record per CDR3 protein. The sample holds approximately 9,300 distinct CDR3 sequences, 37% seen once. Source material: tumor tissue. The clonotype originates from a male donor with retroperitoneal liposarcoma. The rearrangement links TRBV11-3 to TRBJ2-1; D may be TRBD2 (7 bases). CDR3 sequence reads: CASSLGGRGNEQFF. CDR3 nucleotide sequence: TGTGCCAGCAGCTTAGGGGGGAGGGGGAATGAGCAGTTCTTC.